This TCR beta chain was obtained from a study of T cells expressing NK-cell markers. Turning to the study itself: Sorted CD3+CD56-NKG2C+, CD3+CD56+NKG2C+ and CD3+CD56+NKG2C- T cells supplied the TCR beta repertoires. Out of eight donors sequenced, seven tested HCMV-seropositive and the remaining one seronegative.

TCRdb re-called the 5' RACE reads and shows each CDR3 protein once, DNA omitted. In total, the table holds some 300,000 distinct CDR3 sequences. As concerns this clonotype: The antigen is not known.

General study points: Specificity for HCMV among expanded NKG2C+ T cell clones was not established. Researchers report these clonotypes also headed the CD3+CD56-NKG2C+ fraction in four donors.

Germline loops: CDR1 DFQATT, CDR2 SNEGSKA (reference sequence). The CDR3 consists of 13 residues. The source material was blood T cells: a sorted CD56 or NKG2C T cell subset, CD4+ or CD8+ T cells, or bulk PBMC T cells (not recorded which). The clonotype originates from a man aged 18 to 35 in good health. The V gene is TRBV20-1, the J gene TRBJ1-5; TCRdb's D gene call, TRBD1, goes unchecked for lack of DNA. CDR3: CSARGAGNQPQHF.